This T cell receptor beta chain emerged from a study of OX40 agonist ivuxolimab in advanced cancers. The overall study: Patients undergoing dose escalation presented with hepatocellular carcinoma, melanoma, renal cell or head and neck cancer. Prior anti-PD-1, anti-PD-L1 or anti-CTLA-4 therapy did not bar entry, and approximately 43% had some.

Germline CDR1 SGDLS, CDR2 YYNGEE. Trimming at V came to 0 bases and at J to 7 bases, leaving 7 bases not matched to a gene. The CDR3 contains 15 residues. Patients with a history of autoimmune disease or on systemic immunosuppression were excluded. TCRdb's copy holds only in-frame clones and misses some; the assay was immunoSEQ multiplex PCR. There are about 80,000 clones in the sample; 92% occur only once, and about 8.6% lies in the top ten. The genes are TRBV9 and TRBJ2-7; 10 bases line up with TRBD1. The clonotype originates from an adult with an advanced solid tumor such as melanoma, head and neck, liver or kidney cancer. The specimen was CD4+ or CD8+ T cells sorted from blood, collected in a trial of the OX40 agonist ivuxolimab. CDR3 in amino acids: CASSVGGGQGWEQYF. The DNA of the CDR3 is TGTGCCAGCAGCGTAGGAGGGGGACAGGGGTGGGAGCAGTACTTC.